This entry concerns a single T cell receptor (beta chain). Its cognate antigen is unknown. The germline V and J ends were trimmed by 3 bases and 14 bases, with 14 bases remaining between them. The CDR3 is 12 residues long. Germline V gives CDR1 SEHNR, CDR2 FQNEAQ (reference sequence). The donors (healthy individuals) were bone marrow donors. These data belong to a study of cytomegalovirus exposure and HLA in healthy donors. Study-level findings and limits: A later analysis reportedly identified an Asian-associated ancestry cluster as carrying fewer N-insertions than the approximately 620-donor mean. 150 or so TCR beta chains were listed as cytomegalovirus-associated. CMV serostatus was the only recorded immune exposure for donors.

PCR was performed using 60 Vbeta and 13 Jbeta primers. Sequencing was performed with immunoSEQ multiplex PCR; in TCRdb, only in-frame clones are kept and a portion is missing. The data contain 200,000 to 300,000 clones, roughly 82% of them singletons. This clonotype was obtained from a woman aged 40-49 years in good health and CMV-seropositive. The chain employs TRBV7-9 and TRBJ2-4, with D perhaps TRBD1 (6 bases). Sequencing was performed on PBMCs. The CDR3 DNA reads TGTGCCAGCAGCTTTGACAGGACGGAAAAGTACTTC. Translation: CASSFDRTEKYF.